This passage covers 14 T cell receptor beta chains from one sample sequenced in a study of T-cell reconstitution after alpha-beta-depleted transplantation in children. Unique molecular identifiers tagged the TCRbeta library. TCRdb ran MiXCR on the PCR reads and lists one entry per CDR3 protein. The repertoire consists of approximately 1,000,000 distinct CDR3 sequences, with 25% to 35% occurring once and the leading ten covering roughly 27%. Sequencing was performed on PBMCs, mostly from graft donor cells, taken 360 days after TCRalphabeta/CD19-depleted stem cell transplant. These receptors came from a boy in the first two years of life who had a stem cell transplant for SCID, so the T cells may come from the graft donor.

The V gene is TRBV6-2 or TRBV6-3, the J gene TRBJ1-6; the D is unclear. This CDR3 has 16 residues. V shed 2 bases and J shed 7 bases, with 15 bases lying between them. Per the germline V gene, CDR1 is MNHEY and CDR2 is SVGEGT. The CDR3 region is CASSYSGGRWNSPLHF. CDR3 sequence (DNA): TGTGCCAGCAGTTACAGCGGCGGACGGTGGAATTCACCCCTCCACTTT.

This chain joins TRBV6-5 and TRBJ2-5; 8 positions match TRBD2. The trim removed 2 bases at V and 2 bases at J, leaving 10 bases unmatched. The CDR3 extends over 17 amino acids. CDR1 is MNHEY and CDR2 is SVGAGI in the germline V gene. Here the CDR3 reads CASSYGAGGRLQETQYF. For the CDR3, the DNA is TGTGCCAGCAGTTACGGGGCGGGGGGCCGACTTCAAGAGACCCAGTACTTC.

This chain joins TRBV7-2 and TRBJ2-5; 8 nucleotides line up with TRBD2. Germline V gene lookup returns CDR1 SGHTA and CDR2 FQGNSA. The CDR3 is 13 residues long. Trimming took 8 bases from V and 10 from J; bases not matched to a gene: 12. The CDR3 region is CASREGLLEVQYF. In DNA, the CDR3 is TGTGCCAGCCGGGAGGGTCTGCTGGAGGTCCAGTACTTC.

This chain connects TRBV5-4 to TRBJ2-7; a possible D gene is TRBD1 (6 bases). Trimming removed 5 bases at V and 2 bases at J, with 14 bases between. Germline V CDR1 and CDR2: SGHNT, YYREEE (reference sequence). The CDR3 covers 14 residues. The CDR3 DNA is TGTGCCAGCAGGAACGGGACACGACCCTACGAGCAGTACTTC. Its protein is CASRNGTRPYEQYF.

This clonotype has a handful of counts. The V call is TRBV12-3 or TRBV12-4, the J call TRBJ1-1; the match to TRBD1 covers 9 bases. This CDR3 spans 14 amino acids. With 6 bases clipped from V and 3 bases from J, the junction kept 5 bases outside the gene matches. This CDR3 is CASRSRQGDTEAFF. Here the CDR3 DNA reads TGTGCCAGCAGGTCAAGACAGGGGGACACTGAAGCTTTCTTT.

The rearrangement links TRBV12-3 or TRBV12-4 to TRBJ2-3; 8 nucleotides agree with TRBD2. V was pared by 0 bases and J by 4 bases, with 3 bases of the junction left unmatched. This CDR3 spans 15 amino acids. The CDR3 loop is CASSLAGGGSDTQYF. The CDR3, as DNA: TGTGCCAGCAGTTTAGCGGGCGGGGGGTCAGATACGCAGTATTTT.

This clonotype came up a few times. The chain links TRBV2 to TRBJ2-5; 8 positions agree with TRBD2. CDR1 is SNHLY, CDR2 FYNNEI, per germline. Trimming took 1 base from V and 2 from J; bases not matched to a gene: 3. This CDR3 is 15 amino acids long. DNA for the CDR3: TGTGCCAGCAGTGAAGGGCGGGGGGCGCAAGAGACCCAGTACTTC. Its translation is CASSEGRGAQETQYF.

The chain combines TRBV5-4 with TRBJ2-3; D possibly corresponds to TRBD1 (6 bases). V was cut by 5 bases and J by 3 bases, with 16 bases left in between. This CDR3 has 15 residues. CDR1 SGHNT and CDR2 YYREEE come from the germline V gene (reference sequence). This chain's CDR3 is CASSQTGYGTDTQYF. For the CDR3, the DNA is TGTGCCAGCAGTCAAACAGGGTACGGGACAGATACGCAGTATTTT.

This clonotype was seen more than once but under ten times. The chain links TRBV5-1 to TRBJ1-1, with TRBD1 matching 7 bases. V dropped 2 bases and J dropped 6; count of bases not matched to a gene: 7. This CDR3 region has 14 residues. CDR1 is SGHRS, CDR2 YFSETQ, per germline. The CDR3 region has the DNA TGCGCCAGCAGCTTCCGGGACAGCCCCCCTGAAGCTTTCTTT. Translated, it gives CASSFRDSPPEAFF.

CDR3 DNA: TGTGCCAGCAGCCGACCCTCCTGGACCCAGGCCGGGGAGCTGTTTTTT. It is translated as CASSRPSWTQAGELFF. The chain couples TRBV28 to TRBJ2-2; D is unresolved. Trimming removed 6 bases at V and 6 bases at J, with 20 bases between. Germline assignment: CDR1 MDHEN and CDR2 SYDVKM. The CDR3 is made up of 16 amino acids.

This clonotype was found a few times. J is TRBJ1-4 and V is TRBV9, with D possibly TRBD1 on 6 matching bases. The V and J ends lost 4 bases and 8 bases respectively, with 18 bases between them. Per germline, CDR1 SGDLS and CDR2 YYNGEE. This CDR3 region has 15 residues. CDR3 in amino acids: CASSPRGGVEEKLFF. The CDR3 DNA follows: TGTGCCAGCAGCCCAAGGGGGGGCGTTGAGGAAAAACTGTTTTTT. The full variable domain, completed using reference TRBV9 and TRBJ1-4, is DSGVTQTPKHLITATGQRVTLRCSPRSGDLSVYWYQQSLDQGLQFLIQYYNGEERAKGNILERFSAQQFPDLHSELNLSSLELGDSALYFCASSPRGGVEEKLFFGSGTQLSVL.

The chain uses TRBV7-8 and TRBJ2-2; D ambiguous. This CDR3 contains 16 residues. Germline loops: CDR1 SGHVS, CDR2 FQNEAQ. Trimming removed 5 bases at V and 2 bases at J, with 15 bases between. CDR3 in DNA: TGTGCCAGCAGCCCGGGCGTAGTAGTTAACACCGGGGAGCTGTTTTTT. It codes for CASSPGVVVNTGELFF.

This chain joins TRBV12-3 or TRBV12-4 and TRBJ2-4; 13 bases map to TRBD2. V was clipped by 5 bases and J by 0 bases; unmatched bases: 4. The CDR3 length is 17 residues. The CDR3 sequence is CASSRTSGGLAKNIQYF. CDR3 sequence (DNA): TGTGCCAGCAGTCGGACTAGCGGGGGATTAGCCAAAAACATTCAGTACTTC.

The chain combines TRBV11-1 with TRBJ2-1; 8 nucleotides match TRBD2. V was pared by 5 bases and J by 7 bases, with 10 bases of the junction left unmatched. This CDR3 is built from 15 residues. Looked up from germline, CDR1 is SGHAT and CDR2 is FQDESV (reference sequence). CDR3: CASSPPWAGGNEQFF. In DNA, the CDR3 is TGTGCCAGCAGCCCCCCTTGGGCGGGGGGAAATGAGCAGTTCTTC.